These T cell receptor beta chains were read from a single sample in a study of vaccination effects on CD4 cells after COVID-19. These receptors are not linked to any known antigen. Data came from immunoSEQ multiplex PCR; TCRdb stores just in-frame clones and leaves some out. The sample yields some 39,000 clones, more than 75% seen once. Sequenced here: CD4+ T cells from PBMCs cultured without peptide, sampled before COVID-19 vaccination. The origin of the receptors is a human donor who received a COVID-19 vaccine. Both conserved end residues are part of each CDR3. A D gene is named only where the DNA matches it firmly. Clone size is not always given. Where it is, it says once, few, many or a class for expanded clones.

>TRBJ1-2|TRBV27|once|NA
CASSRLPRSINYGYTF
TGTGCCAGCAGTAGACTCCCCAGGTCCATCAACTATGGCTACACCTTC
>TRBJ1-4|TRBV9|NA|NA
CASSIRGAGEKLFF
TGTGCCAGCAGCATCCGGGGGGCAGGTGAAAAACTGTTTTTT
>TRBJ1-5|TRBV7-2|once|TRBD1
CASSLRQGRQPQHF
TGTGCCAGCAGCCTGCGACAGGGGAGGCAGCCCCAGCATTTT
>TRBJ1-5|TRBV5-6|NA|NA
CASSWGISNQPQHF
TGTGCCAGCAGCTGGGGGATCAGCAATCAGCCCCAGCATTTT
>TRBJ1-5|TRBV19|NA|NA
CASTSRRQTSNQPQHF
TGTGCCAGTACTTCTCGTAGACAGACTAGCAATCAGCCCCAGCATTTT
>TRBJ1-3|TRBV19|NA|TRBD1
CASKQGARGNTIYF
TGTGCCAGTAAACAGGGGGCGCGTGGAAACACCATATATTTT
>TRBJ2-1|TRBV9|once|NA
CASSVVALDNEQFF
TGTGCCAGCAGCGTAGTTGCCCTAGACAATGAGCAGTTCTTC
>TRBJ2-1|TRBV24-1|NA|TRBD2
CATSAPGRDYNEQFF
TGTGCCACCAGTGCCCCGGGGAGGGACTACAATGAGCAGTTCTTC
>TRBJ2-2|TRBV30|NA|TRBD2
CAWKSGGPAGELFF
TGTGCCTGGAAGAGCGGGGGGCCGGCCGGGGAGCTGTTTTTT
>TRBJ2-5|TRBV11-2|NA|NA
CASSLSMGPGEETQYF
TGTGCCAGCAGCTTATCGATGGGACCCGGCGAGGAGACCCAGTACTTC
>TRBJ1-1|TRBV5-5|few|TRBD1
CASSPGTGDSEAFF
TGTGCCAGCAGCCCCGGGACAGGGGACTCTGAAGCTTTCTTT
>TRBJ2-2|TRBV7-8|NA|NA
CASSSAGTTGELFF
TGTGCCAGCAGCTCGGCAGGGACCACCGGGGAGCTGTTTTTT
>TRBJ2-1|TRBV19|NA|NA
CASSISGPGLTLDNEQFF
TGTGCCAGTAGTATCTCGGGCCCCGGACTTACCCTCGACAATGAGCAGTTCTTC
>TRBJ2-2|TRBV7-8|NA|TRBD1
CASSPGQGRLTGELFF
TGTGCCAGCAGCCCGGGACAGGGCAGACTCACCGGGGAGCTGTTTTTT
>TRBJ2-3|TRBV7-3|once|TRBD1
CASRSGQGSTDTQYF
TGTGCCAGCAGATCCGGACAGGGGAGCACAGATACGCAGTATTTT
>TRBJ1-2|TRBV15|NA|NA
CATSRDRVNYGYTF
TGTGCCACCAGCAGAGATCGGGTCAACTATGGCTACACCTTC
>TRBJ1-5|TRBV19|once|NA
CASSGDYQPQHF
TGTGCCAGTTCTGGGGATTATCAGCCCCAGCATTTT
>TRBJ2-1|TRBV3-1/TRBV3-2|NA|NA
CASSQAVSSYNEQFF
TGTGCCAGCAGCCAAGCGGTTAGCTCCTACAATGAGCAGTTCTTC
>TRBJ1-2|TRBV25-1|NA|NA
CASSESLGDGYGYTF
TGTGCCAGCAGTGAATCTCTGGGGGACGGCTATGGCTACACCTTC
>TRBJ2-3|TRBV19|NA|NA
CASSRGGDGDTQYF
TGTGCCAGTAGTAGGGGCGGGGACGGAGATACGCAGTATTTT
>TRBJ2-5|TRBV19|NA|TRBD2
CASSIARRGGQETQYF
TGTGCCAGTAGTATTGCGAGGCGGGGGGGCCAAGAGACCCAGTACTTC
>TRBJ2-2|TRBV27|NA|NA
CASSQRWGRAELFF
TGTGCCAGCAGTCAAAGATGGGGTAGGGCAGAGCTGTTTTTT
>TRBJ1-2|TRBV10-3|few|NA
CAISRSLTEIYGYTF
TGTGCCATCAGCAGGAGTTTGACCGAGATATATGGCTACACCTTC
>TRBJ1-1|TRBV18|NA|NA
CASSPTGMNTEAFF
TGTGCCAGCTCACCAACGGGAATGAACACTGAAGCTTTCTTT
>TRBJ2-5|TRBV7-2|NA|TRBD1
CASSLWTGQETQYF
TGTGCCAGCAGCCTCTGGACAGGTCAAGAGACCCAGTACTTC
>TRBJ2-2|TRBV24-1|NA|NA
CATSEYWSGTGELFF
TGTGCCACCAGTGAATACTGGAGCGGCACCGGGGAGCTGTTTTTT
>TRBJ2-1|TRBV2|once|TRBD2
CASRKASGGGEQFF
TGTGCCAGCAGGAAGGCTAGCGGGGGGGGTGAGCAGTTCTTC
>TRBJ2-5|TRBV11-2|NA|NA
CASSARGQETQYF
TGTGCCAGCAGCGCTAGGGGGCAAGAGACCCAGTACTTC
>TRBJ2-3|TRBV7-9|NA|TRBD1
CASSLTGAPTDTQYF
TGTGCCAGCAGCTTGACAGGGGCCCCCACAGATACGCAGTATTTT
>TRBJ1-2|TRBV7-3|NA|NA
CASSSTGSSGGYTF
TGTGCCAGCAGTTCGACAGGTTCTTCAGGGGGCTACACCTTC
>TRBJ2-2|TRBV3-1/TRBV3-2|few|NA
CASSHSSLNTGELFF
TGTGCCAGCAGCCACTCGTCCCTGAACACCGGGGAGCTGTTTTTT
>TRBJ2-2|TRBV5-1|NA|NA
CASRQQSNTGELFF
TGCGCCAGTCGACAGCAATCGAACACCGGGGAGCTGTTTTTT
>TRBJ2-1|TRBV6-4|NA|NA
CASSSVAGFFNEQFF
TGTGCCAGCAGTTCTGTGGCAGGGTTTTTCAATGAGCAGTTCTTC
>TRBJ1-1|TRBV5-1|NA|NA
CASSLQIVGNTEAFF
TGCGCCAGCAGCTTGCAGATAGTGGGGAACACTGAAGCTTTCTTT
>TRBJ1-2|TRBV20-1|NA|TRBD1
CSASATGQGYGYTF
TGCAGTGCTAGTGCGACAGGGCAGGGCTATGGCTACACCTTC
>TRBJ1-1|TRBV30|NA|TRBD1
CAWSRRDRAGEAFF
TGTGCCTGGAGTCGCCGGGACAGGGCCGGTGAAGCTTTCTTT
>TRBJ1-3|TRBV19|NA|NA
CASRRTSSGNTIYF
TGTGCCAGTAGAAGGACAAGCTCTGGAAACACCATATATTTT
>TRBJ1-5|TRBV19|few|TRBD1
CASSIRQGGNQPQHF
TGTGCCAGTAGTATCAGACAGGGCGGCAATCAGCCCCAGCATTTT
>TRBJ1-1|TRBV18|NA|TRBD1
CASSRTGPIEAFF
TGTGCCAGCTCACGGACAGGGCCCATTGAAGCTTTCTTT
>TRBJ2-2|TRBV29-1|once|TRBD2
CSVGGSGGAETGELFF
TGCAGCGTTGGCGGTAGCGGGGGGGCAGAAACCGGGGAGCTGTTTTTT
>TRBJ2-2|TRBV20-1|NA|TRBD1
CSASRQGVGELFF
TGCAGTGCTAGTAGACAGGGGGTCGGGGAGCTGTTTTTT
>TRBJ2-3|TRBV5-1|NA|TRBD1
CASSQDRAPDTQYF
TGCGCCAGCAGCCAAGACAGGGCCCCAGATACGCAGTATTTT
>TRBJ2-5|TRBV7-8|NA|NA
CASSPDRVGGTQYF
TGTGCCAGCAGCCCCGACAGGGTGGGGGGGACCCAGTACTTC
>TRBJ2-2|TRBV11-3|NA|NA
CASSLAGDTGELFF
TGTGCCAGCAGCTTAGCAGGGGACACCGGGGAGCTGTTTTTT
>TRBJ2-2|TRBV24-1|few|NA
CATSEPRDTQSTGELFF
TGTGCCACCAGTGAGCCCCGGGACACGCAATCGACCGGGGAGCTGTTTTTT
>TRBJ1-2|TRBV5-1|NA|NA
CASSLATSNYGYTF
TGCGCCAGCAGCTTGGCAACCTCTAACTATGGCTACACCTTC
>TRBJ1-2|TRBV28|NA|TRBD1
CASSILTGGYGYTF
TGTGCCAGCAGTATTCTGACAGGGGGATATGGCTACACCTTC
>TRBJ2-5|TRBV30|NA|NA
CAWSRPGGETQYF
TGTGCCTGGAGTAGGCCAGGGGGGGAGACCCAGTACTTC
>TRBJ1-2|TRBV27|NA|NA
CASSPTGTNYGYTF
TGTGCCAGCAGTCCGACAGGCACTAACTATGGCTACACCTTC
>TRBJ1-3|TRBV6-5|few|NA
CASILELFSGNTIYF
TGTGCCAGCATTCTGGAGCTGTTCTCTGGAAACACCATATATTTT
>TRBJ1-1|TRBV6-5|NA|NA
CASSYGYGGTEAFF
TGTGCCAGCAGTTACGGCTACGGGGGCACTGAAGCTTTCTTT